The T cell receptor beta chain described here comes from a study of OX40 agonist ivuxolimab in advanced cancers. Regarding the study in general: Ivuxolimab was a fully human IgG2 agonistic monoclonal antibody targeting the costimulatory receptor OX40 (CD134). Intravenous ivuxolimab was administered to patients every 2 weeks at six dose levels: 0.01, 0.1, 0.3, 1.5, 3 and 10 mg/kg. Of the approximately 53 patients in dose escalation, about 20 had hepatocellular carcinoma, about 15 had melanoma, 9 had renal cell carcinoma and 9 had head and neck cancer. In the dose-escalation cohort, 70% to 90% of patients were male, and the mean age was 60 years with a range of roughly 23 to 79. Patients were allowed to have had prior anti-PD-1, anti-PD-L1 or anti-CTLA-4 therapy, and 40% of the dose-escalation patients had been treated with checkpoint inhibitors. Partial responses were achieved by three dose-escalation patients, of whom one had hepatocellular carcinoma and two had cutaneous melanoma. The point of sequencing TCRbeta in the periphery was to test whether ivuxolimab changed TCR sequence diversity and drove clonal T-cell expansion. The paper covers the monotherapy dose-escalation part of the phase I ivuxolimab trial, which included N of about 56 patients. The paper's findings and limits, for the study overall: In the 0.1-3.0 mg/kg groups, partial responders were among the patients with the lowest normalized peripheral clonal expansion, particularly in CD8+ T cells. The antigen specificity of the peripheral T cells that underwent clonal expansion was not determined. At doses from 0.1 to 3.0 mg/kg, clonal expansion was seen in both CD4+ and CD8+ blood T cells between baseline and week 6. After ivuxolimab, CD8+ T cells had more expanded clones than CD4+ T cells on average. Low levels of normalized T-cell clonal expansion were also seen in some patients who did not respond.

The trial excluded patients who had a history of autoimmune disease or who were on systemic immunosuppression. Peripheral blood for TCR sequencing was drawn from every dose cohort at baseline, at cycle 4 day 1 and at cycle 7 day 1. The samples were taken from a phase I, first-in-human, multicenter, open-label dose-escalation trial of ivuxolimab. Adults with locally advanced or metastatic melanoma, renal cell, hepatocellular, or head and neck squamous cell carcinoma were enrolled in the trial. Before TCR sequencing, CD4+ T cells and CD8+ T cells were sorted from peripheral blood as separate populations. For CDR1 and CDR2, the germline V gene (reference sequence) lists SEHNR and FQNEAQ. From the cysteine up to the phenylalanine, the CDR3 has a length of 13 residues. Just the 39-base CDR3 DNA is kept, in frame starting at base 1. V gives up 3 bases and J gives up 7 bases, and the segment between their germline ends measures 9 bases.

Genomic DNA was extracted from sorted cells for sequencing of the TCRbeta CDR3 region. TCRbeta CDR3 regions were sequenced using the immunoSEQ Assay. Sourced from immuneACCESS, this table was stored by TCRdb with only in-frame sequences that have V and J called. A share of the clones is absent; for the studies checked, an unresolved V gene accounts for under half, and the remainder has no known explanation. Present in this sample are 94,000 or so clones, 70% to 85% of which were seen just once. The top ten hold 5.8% of the sample. A note on this clone: Its antigen remains unidentified. Within one base of it there is no much larger clone, and no base qualities were kept.

The receptor was isolated from an adult with an advanced solid tumor such as melanoma, head and neck, liver or kidney cancer. The sequences come from CD4+ or CD8+ T cells sorted from blood, collected in a trial of the OX40 agonist ivuxolimab. The V gene is TRBV7-9 and the J gene is TRBJ1-4, with TRBD1 as a weak D call on 5 bases. DNA sequence: TGTGCCAGCAGCTTGAGAGGGGTTGAAAAACTGTTTTTT. Its protein reads: CASSLRGVEKLFF.